The sequence of this T cell receptor beta chain was determined in a study of T cell clusters in autoimmune cytopenias. By frequency, this clonotype is medium-sized. Each sample's input was around 250 ng genomic DNA, 30,000 to 45,000 genome equivalents. Multiplex touch-down PCR amplified TRB using TRB-A and TRB-B pools in one tube. Using the multiplex PCR reads, TCRdb records one entry per CDR3 protein without DNA. This table lists approximately 6,400 distinct CDR3 sequences. Germline V CDR1 and CDR2: MNHEY, SMNVEV (reference sequence). The length of the CDR3 is 12 residues. In addition, the sample was reused for a study of T cell repertoires in aging, cancer and after chemotherapy.

The receptor was derived from a human donor in good health. The chain joins TRBV27 to TRBJ2-7; checking the TCRdb D call of TRBD2 is not possible without DNA. Source material: peripheral blood. CDR3 in amino acids: CASLSPSYEQYF.